The present entry profiles one T cell receptor (beta chain) with its context. Its antigen is as yet unknown. This sample was included in a study of OX40 agonist ivuxolimab in advanced cancers. General study points: Some of the nonresponding patients also showed low levels of normalized T-cell clonal expansion. Clonal expansion from baseline to week 6 occurred in both CD4+ and CD8+ T cells.

The CDR3 loop spans 14 amino acids. CDR1 is SNHLY, CDR2 FYNNEI, per germline. V was trimmed by 6 bases and J by 0 bases, leaving 9 bases between them. The table came from immunoSEQ multiplex PCR; TCRdb's copy has only in-frame clones and leaves some out. Of some 100,000 clones in the sample, around 90% were seen once. This sequence was found in an adult with an advanced solid tumor such as melanoma, head and neck, liver or kidney cancer. V and J are TRBV2 and TRBJ2-1; D may be TRBD2 (5 bases). This material consisted of CD4+ or CD8+ T cells sorted from blood, taken in a trial of the OX40 agonist ivuxolimab. The CDR3 DNA is TGTGCCAGCAGCAAGACTATCTCCTACAATGAGCAGTTCTTC. Its translation is CASSKTISYNEQFF.